This TCR beta chain is drawn from a study of T-cell memory formation after mild COVID-19. Whole-study context: TCR clustering was largely donor specific.

Sample barcodes and UMIs were carried by the TCR alpha and TCR beta cDNA libraries that 5'RACE generated with constant-segment primers. One entry per CDR3 protein results from TCRdb running MiXCR on the 5' RACE reads. The table records around 200,000 distinct CDR3 sequences, roughly 18% of them present only once. Germline assignment: CDR1 SGDLS and CDR2 YYNGEE. This CDR3 is built from 14 residues. The trim removed 3 bases at V and 4 bases at J, leaving 2 bases unmatched. The gene calls are TRBV9 and TRBJ2-2; 8 positions match TRBD1. Material for sequencing was PBMCs or a T cell subset sorted from them (not recorded which). This TCR derives from a man between 18 and 29 years old who had mild COVID-19 (a few samples of this study predate the infection). Cell type and time point are not known. The CDR3 bases are TGTGCCAGCAGCGCGACAGGGGTCACCGGGGAGCTGTTTTTT. It codes for CASSATGVTGELFF.